The 19 T cell receptor beta chains reported below all come from one sample, sequenced in a study of blood T cell repertoires in COVID-19 (dated by TCRdb to 2018 to 2020). Library preparation employed the immunoSEQ multiplex PCR assay. The source is immuneACCESS, and TCRdb retained only in-frame sequences with V and J called. Part of the clones is not carried over; for the studies checked, unresolved V genes explain less than half of this, and the remainder is unexplained. The sample includes some 520,000 clones, with approximately 92% observed a single time. The top ten clonotypes cover 0.7% to 1% of the sample. The sequenced material came from peripheral blood. The receptors shown here come from a young man with COVID-19, enrolled during active disease.

The chain has TRBV6-5 and TRBJ2-7; 7 bases match TRBD1. V trimming: 6 bases; J trimming: 5 bases; junction bases outside the gene matches: 13. This CDR3 contains 15 residues. From germline, CDR1 is MNHEY and CDR2 SVGAGI. The DNA for the CDR3 is TGTGCCAGCAGCCCAAACCCGACAGGGTTGAACGAGCAGTACTTC. Translation gives CASSPNPTGLNEQYF.

On this clone itself: The junction does not match germline at one end; this may be a read error. The chain recombines TRBV7-7 with TRBJ2-3; 9 nucleotides line up with TRBD1. The CDR3 length is 15 residues. CDR1 is SSHAT, CDR2 FNYEAQ, per germline (reference sequence). This chain's CDR3 is CASSSGTGKVDTQYF. The CDR3, as DNA: TGTGCTAGCAGCTCCGGGACAGGGAAGGTAGATACGCAGTATTTT.

This rearrangement joins TRBV27 to TRBJ1-1; 8 bases fit TRBD1. The CDR3 has 15 residues. Trimming took 5 bases from V and 2 from J; bases not matched to a gene: 7. Germline CDR1 MNHEY, CDR2 SMNVEV (reference sequence). CDR3 in DNA: TGTGCCAGCAGTAGCGGGACAGGAGGTAACACTGAAGCTTTCTTT. Residues: CASSSGTGGNTEAFF.

This clone was seen once. The rearrangement uses TRBV7-8 and TRBJ1-2; a possible D gene is TRBD1 (5 bases). This CDR3 has 17 amino acids. Trimming left V 5 bases short and J 4 bases short, with 23 bases between. CDR1 SGHVS and CDR2 FQNEAQ come from the germline V gene. The CDR3 DNA reads as TGTGCCAGCAGCCCTCGGGAGGGTGGAGGAAGGGGCTATGGCTACACCTTC. This gives the protein CASSPREGGGRGYGYTF.

The chain is built from TRBV10-3 and TRBJ1-1; D perhaps matches TRBD1 (6 bases). Germline V lookup: CDR1 ENHRY, CDR2 SYGVKD. Trimming pared 0 bases from V and 4 bases from J, leaving 9 bases between. The CDR3 extends over 14 amino acids. The CDR3 DNA reads as TGTGCCATCAGTGAGTCGGGGACACGCACTGAAGCTTTCTTT. Translation gives CAISESGTRTEAFF.

This rearrangement joins TRBV2 to TRBJ1-6; D is perhaps TRBD1 (5 bases). This CDR3 has 13 amino acids. Germline loops: CDR1 SNHLY, CDR2 FYNNEI. Trimming stripped 8 bases from V and 7 bases from J, with 12 bases between. CDR3 protein: CASSATANSPLHF. The CDR3, as DNA: TGTGCCAGCTCTGCGACAGCCAATTCACCCCTCCACTTT.

The chain uses TRBV10-1 and TRBJ2-7; D possibly corresponds to TRBD2 (6 bases). CDR3 length equals 14 residues. Trimming cost V 2 bases and J 4 bases, with 12 bases left between them. The germline V gene encodes CDR1 WNHNN and CDR2 SYGVQD (reference sequence). CDR3 in DNA: TGCGCCAGCAGTGAGCAGGACTATTGTTACGAGCAGTACTTC. Translation: CASSEQDYCYEQYF.

As to this clone: Mismatch with germline at one junction end may stem from a read error. The chain couples TRBV29-1 to TRBJ2-5, with 7 bases aligning to TRBD2. From germline, CDR1 is SQVTM and CDR2 ANQGSEA. The CDR3 has 13 amino acids. CDR3 residues: CSVEVGRGETQYF. The CDR3 DNA is TGCAGCGTCGAAGTCGGGCGGGGGGAGACCCAGTACTTC.

A single count supports this clone. The gene calls are TRBV14 and TRBJ2-7; weak D call: TRBD2 (6 bases). The germline V gene has CDR1 SGHDN and CDR2 FVKESK. The CDR3 loop spans 15 amino acids. V was trimmed by 5 bases and J by 4 bases, leaving 18 bases between them. The CDR3 region is CASSSWRGSGYEQYF. The CDR3 region has the DNA TGTGCCAGCAGCTCATGGAGGGGTAGCGGTTACGAGCAGTACTTC.

The gene calls are TRBV6-5 and TRBJ1-2, with 11 bases identical to TRBD1. The CDR3 sequence is 15 residues long. With V trimmed by 4 bases and J by 7 bases, 8 bases remained unmatched. Germline CDR1 reads MNHEY; CDR2 reads SVGAGI. This CDR3 reads CASSSSGTGGRGYTF. CDR3 coding DNA: TGTGCCAGCAGTTCAAGCGGGACAGGGGGTCGTGGCTACACCTTC.

This clone was observed a single time. This chain uses TRBV24-1 with TRBJ2-2; D not certain. The V gene lost 0 bases and the J gene lost 1 base, with 8 bases spanning the gap. CDR1 and CDR2 from the germline V gene are KGHDR and SFDVKD. The length of the CDR3 is 16 residues. The DNA of the CDR3 is TGTGCCACCAGTGATTTGCAAAACGGGAACACCGGGGAGCTGTTTTTT. Encoded protein: CATSDLQNGNTGELFF.

The chain recombines TRBV7-9 with TRBJ1-3; D is unclear. Germline V gene lookup returns CDR1 SEHNR and CDR2 FQNEAQ (reference sequence). The CDR3 is 15 amino acids. The ends were cut back, 5 bases at V and 0 bases at J, with 11 bases in the middle. CDR3 bases: TGTGCCAGCAGCGGTCCGGGAGGCTCTGGAAACACCATATATTTT. This codes for CASSGPGGSGNTIYF. Full variable domain (rest looked up from reference TRBV7-9 and TRBJ1-3): DTGVSQNPRHKITKRGQNVTFRCDPISEHNRLYWYRQTLGQGPEFLTYFQNEAQLEKSRLLSDRFSAERPKGSFSTLEIQRTEQGDSAMYLCASSGPGGSGNTIYFGEGSWLTVV.

This chain connects TRBV7-3 to TRBJ2-3; 8 bases fit TRBD2. The CDR3 is 15 residues long. The V gene end was trimmed by 4 bases and the J gene end by 2 bases; junction bases not matched to a gene: 5. In germline, CDR1 is SGHTA, CDR2 FQGTGA. The CDR3 bases are TGTGCCAGCAGCTCAGCGGGGGCTACCACAGATACGCAGTATTTT. This encodes CASSSAGATTDTQYF.

This chain joins TRBV2 and TRBJ1-5; D remains unclear. The CDR3 covers 13 residues. V gave up 7 bases and J gave up 3 bases, with 10 bases separating them. The germline V gene has CDR1 SNHLY and CDR2 FYNNEI. The CDR3 coding sequence is TGTGCCAGCATTGCGAATACCAATCAGCCCCAGCATTTT. This gives the protein CASIANTNQPQHF. Full variable domain (outside the CDR3, taken from reference TRBV2 and TRBJ1-5): EPEVTQTPSHQVTQMGQEVILRCVPISNHLYFYWYRQILGQKVEFLVSFYNNEISEKSEIFDDQFSVERPDGSNFTLKIRSTKLEDSAMYFCASIANTNQPQHFGDGTRLSIL.

The rearrangement links TRBV5-1 to TRBJ2-7; no firm D call. V lost 2 bases, J lost 3 bases, and 9 bases lay in between. Looked up from germline, CDR1 is SGHRS and CDR2 is YFSETQ. CDR3 length: 13 residues. The CDR3 sequence is CASSFPNNYEQYF. CDR3 DNA: TGCGCCAGCAGCTTCCCTAATAACTACGAGCAGTACTTC.

The V gene is TRBV2, the J gene TRBJ2-7, with TRBD1 identical over 8 bases. The CDR3 consists of 16 residues. CDR1 is SNHLY, CDR2 FYNNEI, per germline. Trimming removed 7 bases from V and 1 base from J; junction bases left unmatched: 12. CDR3 bases: TGTGCCAGCAAGGCCTTCCGTTGGACAGGGTCCTACGAGCAGTACTTC. Translation: CASKAFRWTGSYEQYF.

J is TRBJ1-1 and V is TRBV19; perhaps TRBD1 as D (5 bases). Germline V lookup: CDR1 LNHDA, CDR2 SQIVND (reference sequence). CDR3 length equals 14 residues. Deletions cut 0 bases from V and 2 bases from J, with 7 bases between. The CDR3 loop is CASSIDRANTEAFF. The CDR3 DNA sequence: TGTGCCAGTAGTATAGACAGGGCTAACACTGAAGCTTTCTTT.

The V call is TRBV5-1, the J call TRBJ2-5; TRBD1 might be the D (6 bases). V lost 1 base, J lost 4 bases, and 14 bases lay in between. Germline V CDR1 and CDR2: SGHRS, YFSETQ. The CDR3 covers 15 residues. The CDR3 spells CASSLNGRGVETQYF. The CDR3 nucleotides read TGCGCCAGCAGCTTGAATGGCAGGGGAGTAGAGACCCAGTACTTC.

The chain joins TRBV6-8 to TRBJ2-7, with 8 nucleotides matching TRBD1. With V trimmed by 2 bases and J by 3 bases, 6 bases remained unmatched. Germline lookup yields CDR1 MNHGY and CDR2 SAAAGT. The CDR3 length is 15 residues. The CDR3: CASSYRRQGFYEQYF. CDR3 DNA sequence: TGTGCCAGCAGTTACCGAAGACAGGGGTTCTACGAGCAGTACTTC.